This T cell receptor (beta chain) was obtained from a study of cytomegalovirus exposure and HLA in healthy donors (dated 2017 in TCRdb). Some background on the complete study: An earlier analysis of roughly 500 of the donors reported roughly 270 Gb of sequence data and some 120 million unique TCR beta sequences from approximately 180 million T cells. An early release that covered roughly 600 HLA-typed donors contained approximately 290 gigabases of sequencing data and 65 million to 100 million unique TCR sequences. Of the approximately 400 genotyped donors, approximately 82% fell in the genetic ancestry cluster associated with self-reported Caucasian donors. The study aimed to test whether signatures of past pathogen exposure could be identified by cataloging public T cell receptors. The study profiled the T cell repertoires of fewer than 850 subjects by immunosequencing and related them to cytomegalovirus serostatus. Along with the approximately 700-subject first cohort, a separate validation cohort of about 110 different subjects was used. The study combined high-throughput TCR immunosequencing, statistical association of individual TCRs with disease status, and machine learning to predict cytomegalovirus infection status. A later analysis re-analyzed previously published TCR beta repertoires from 550 to 700 donors and added high-resolution HLA genotyping to study TCR occurrence patterns. Rather than using new phenotypic data, the later analysis identified candidate immune exposures from TCR beta sequences and from how often those sequences occurred across donors. An earlier analysis of some 600 of the donors applied high-throughput TCR beta sequencing to assess whether each TCR beta V gene segment acted as functional or pseudogenic. Donor age, sex, ethnicity and CMV serostatus were compiled alongside the repertoire data. In a later genetic analysis, genome-wide SNP genotypes for about three fifths of the roughly 670 donors were used, and that subset was treated as a discovery cohort. All discovery cohort repertoires had been generated using a single sequencing platform. Class I and class II HLA loci were covered by the typing at four-digit resolution. The number of donors typed differed by locus, with roughly 620-630 for A, B, C, DRB1 and DQB1, over 500 for DQA1, about 610 for DPA1, and some 440 for DPB1. Because of strong linkage in the cohort, four or five DR-DQ haplotypes were treated as single units for association and clustering. Across about 370 genotyped donors of the cohort, an average of approximately 240,000 unique TCR beta nucleotide sequences per donor were sequenced, and 15% to 20% of those sequences were non-productive.

Clipping removes 7 bases from V and 5 bases from J, with 13 as the unmatched junction base count. CDR1 and CDR2 are read off the germline V gene as SGHAT and FQNNGV. From cysteine to phenylalanine, the CDR3 is 15 amino acids long. The retained sequence is limited to the CDR3, 45 bases, with the frame set at the first base. Study-level results and caveats: Immune exposure information for the cohort was limited to CMV serostatus. Roughly uniform sequencing depth across donors was assumed in presence/absence analyses, although this assumption may not hold. Correlated functional status among segregating V segments might be attributable to linkage disequilibrium, but an unknown experimental factor could not be ruled out. A cluster of highly shared sequence variants was judged likely to represent a technical artifact of the sequencing pipeline. It was suggested by the authors that the approach could potentially be generalized to other disease states and immunological phenotypes. In a later analysis, more than 15,000 TCR beta sequences were associated with specific HLA alleles at a false discovery rate of 0.05. While some public TCRs were present in many individuals, most TCR sequences turned up only very rarely across donors. In vitro tests confirmed that three of the cytomegalovirus-associated TCR beta chains recognize cytomegalovirus antigens. Because counts were too low, seventeen rarely observed V segments, including chromosome 9 orphons, were excluded from the earlier analysis of under 650 of the donors. Some IMGT-functional V segments, including TRBV6-2 and TRBV6-3, could not be distinguished by the 87-base-pair reads and were therefore excluded. A total of 150 or so TCR beta chains were listed by the study as associated with cytomegalovirus. A later analysis found that most CMV-associated TCR beta chains appeared HLA-restricted, with HLA associations seemingly driven largely by CMV exposure. An earlier analysis of 450 to 750 of the donors showed that most TCR beta V segments appeared in productive rearrangements either about 87% or about 30% of the time, which broadly matched IMGT annotations. A later genetic analysis reported fewer N-insertions in productive TCRs among donors in an Asian-associated ancestry cluster than the 666-donor mean. A later analysis found that HLA-associated TCR beta chains were more clonally expanded and had lower generation probabilities than equally common non-associated chains. A later analysis found that TCR association rates varied across HLA loci, with DRB1 alleles showing the most associated TCRs and HLA-C alleles the fewest. HLA typing was unavailable for some donors at each locus, so association tests used only the typed subset. A further reported finding was that TCR beta sequences accurately predicted the HLA-A and HLA-B alleles for most subjects in the first cohort. A later analysis reported that several top co-occurrence clusters appeared linked to parvovirus B19, influenza, CMV and Epstein-Barr virus. Strong co-occurrence of HLA alleles, especially DR and DQ, made assigning TCR associations to individual alleles difficult. The classifier was reported to diagnose cytomegalovirus status with high specificity and sensitivity in both the original and validation cohorts. A later genetic analysis associated a missense DCLRE1C variant with V-gene and J-gene trimming of TCR beta chains, and an independent cohort replicated the association. In this cohort, only TCR beta chains were sequenced, and detectable features were limited by the absence of alpha or paired-chain data.

Receptor libraries were prepared by the immunoSEQ multiplex PCR assay. For the multiplex PCR, a mixture combining 60 forward primers for TCR Vbeta segments and 13 reverse primers for TCR Jbeta segments was used. A multiplex PCR assay on genomic DNA amplified the CDR3 region of rearranged TCR beta genes. On the Illumina HiSeq System, the amplified TCR beta libraries were sequenced as 87-base-pair reads. The paper's processing steps were these. A later analysis counted tens of millions of unique TCR beta chains across the 666 repertoires, and 9 million to 14 million of these chains were shared by at least two donors. Raw reads were error-corrected and collapsed into unique sequences with a nearest-neighbor algorithm that merged closely related sequences to remove PCR and sequencing errors. CDR3 sequences were aligned to IMGT reference sequences to assign V, D and J gene segments. Each retained sequence needed at least a six-nucleotide match to both a V gene segment and a J gene segment. Rearrangements were classified as productive when the CDR3 lacked stop codons and remained in frame with V and J, and all other rearrangements were classified as non-productive. Following IMGT convention, CDR3 was defined as the stretch from the second conserved V-encoded cysteine to the conserved J-encoded phenylalanine. The earlier analysis of roughly 590 of the donors excluded any sequence lacking an unambiguous match to a single V gene segment. An earlier analysis of about 600 of the donors called V segments functional above 56.7% productive rearrangements and segregating when the between-donor standard deviation exceeded 5%. A statistical classification framework was built to diagnose cytomegalovirus status from the catalog of TCR beta chain sequences. In a later analysis, TCR nucleotide sequences were compared against IMGT/GENE-DB human TR gene sequences so that V and J genes could be assigned. Using the TCRdist pipeline, a later analysis assigned CDR3 sequences along with most-parsimonious VDJ recombination scenarios. In a later analysis, each TCR beta chain was defined by its CDR3 amino acid sequence together with its V-gene family, and reads lacking a unique V-gene family were excluded. In a later analysis, a few hundred highly shared, low-generation-probability nucleotide sequences were removed to address suspected cross-contamination and a sequencing artifact. In a later analysis, a clonal expansion index for each public chain was calculated from normalized within-repertoire ranks of inferred template counts. Generation probabilities in a later analysis came from a VDJ recombination model fitted to out-of-frame rearrangements, and those results were checked against IGoR. Hypergeometric tests were used in a later analysis to score TCR-TCR, TCR-HLA and TCR-CMV co-occurrence, with a repertoire-size bias correction applied to the TCR pairs. In a later analysis, false discovery rates were estimated by permuting HLA or CMV assignments 20 times. In a later analysis, co-occurring TCRs were grouped with DBSCAN, and TCRdist sequence similarity was added when clustering was performed within HLA-allele-positive subsets. Repertoires with fewer than 30,000 or more than 120,000 public chains, plus five repertoires with anomalous nucleotide sharing, were excluded from co-occurrence clustering. Not all clones reach the TCRdb copy of this immuneACCESS table, which keeps in-frame sequences only. Checked studies attribute under half of the gap to unresolved V genes and leave the rest unexplained. That table is the source of V, J and clone size, and D and trimming were worked out from the DNA. Counted in this sample were hundreds of thousands of clones; 82% of them appeared once. Clones ranked in the top ten supply 6% of the sample.

The cohort consisted of more than 650 healthy bone marrow donors. Cohort members were all nominally healthy when sampled, although unrecorded immune exposures were likely present. The donor tested CMV seropositive and was one of the 289 seropositive cohort members. Each donor provided a peripheral blood sample, and peripheral blood mononuclear cells were used for TCR beta sequencing. Genomic DNA extraction from the blood cell samples was performed with the Qiagen DNeasy Blood Extraction Kit. Concerning this clone itself: Its binding antigen is unknown. No much larger clonotype is one base removed from it; base qualities were not supplied.

The sequence is built from TRBV11-2 and TRBJ2-5; 7 central bases correspond to TRBD1. Sequenced material: PBMCs. This TCR came from a man in his forties or fifties in good health and CMV-seropositive. The CDR3 amino acid sequence is: CASTASTGKSETQYF. The sequence in DNA is TGTGCCAGCACAGCTTCGACAGGGAAATCGGAGACCCAGTACTTC. Reference TRBV11-2 and TRBJ2-5 proteins supply the regions before and after the CDR3; the full variable domain is: EAGVAQSPRYKIIEKRQSVAFWCNPISGHATLYWYQQILGQGPKLLIQFQNNGVVDDSQLPKDRFSAERLKGVDSTLKIQPAKLEDSAVYLCASTASTGKSETQYFGPGTRLLVL.